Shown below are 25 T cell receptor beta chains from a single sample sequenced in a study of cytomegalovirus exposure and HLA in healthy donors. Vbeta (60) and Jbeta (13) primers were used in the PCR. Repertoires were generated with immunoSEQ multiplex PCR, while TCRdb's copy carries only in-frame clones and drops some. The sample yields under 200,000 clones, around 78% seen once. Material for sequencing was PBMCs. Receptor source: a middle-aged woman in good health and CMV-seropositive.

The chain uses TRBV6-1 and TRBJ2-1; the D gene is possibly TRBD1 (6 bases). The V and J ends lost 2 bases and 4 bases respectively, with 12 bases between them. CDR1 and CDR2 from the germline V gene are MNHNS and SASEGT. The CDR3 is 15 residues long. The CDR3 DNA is TGTGCCAGCAGTGAAAACAGGGATCCTTACAATGAGCAGTTCTTC. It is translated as CASSENRDPYNEQFF.

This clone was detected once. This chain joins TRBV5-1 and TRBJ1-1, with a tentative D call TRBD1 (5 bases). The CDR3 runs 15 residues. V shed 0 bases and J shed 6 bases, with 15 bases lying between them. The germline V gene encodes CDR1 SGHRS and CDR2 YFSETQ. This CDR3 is CASSLEGSQGSEAFF. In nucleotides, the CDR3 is TGCGCCAGCAGCTTGGAGGGGTCGCAAGGGTCTGAAGCTTTCTTT. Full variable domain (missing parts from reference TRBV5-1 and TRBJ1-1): KAGVTQTPRYLIKTRGQQVTLSCSPISGHRSVSWYQQTPGQGLQFLFEYFSETQRNKGNFPGRFSGRQFSNSRSEMNVSTLELGDSALYLCASSLEGSQGSEAFFGQGTRLTVV.

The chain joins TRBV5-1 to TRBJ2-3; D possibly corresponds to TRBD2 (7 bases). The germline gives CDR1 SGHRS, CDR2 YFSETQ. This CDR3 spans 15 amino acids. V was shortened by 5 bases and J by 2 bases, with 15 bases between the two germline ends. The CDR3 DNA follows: TGCGCCAGCAGAGGGGGGGACTTGAACACAGATACGCAGTATTTT. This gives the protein CASRGGDLNTDTQYF.

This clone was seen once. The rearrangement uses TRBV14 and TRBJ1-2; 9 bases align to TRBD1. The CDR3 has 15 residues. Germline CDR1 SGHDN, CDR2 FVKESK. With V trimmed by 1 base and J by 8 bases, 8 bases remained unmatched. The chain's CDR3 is CASSQVAGTGFGYTF. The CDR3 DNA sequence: TGTGCCAGCAGCCAAGTAGCCGGGACAGGGTTCGGCTACACCTTC.

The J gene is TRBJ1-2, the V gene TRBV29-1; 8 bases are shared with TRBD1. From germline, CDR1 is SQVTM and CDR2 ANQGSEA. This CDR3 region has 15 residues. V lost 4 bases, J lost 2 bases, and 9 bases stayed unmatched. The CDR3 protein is CSVVVDRGRNYGYTF. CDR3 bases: TGCAGCGTTGTGGTCGACAGGGGTAGAAACTATGGCTACACCTTC.

The CDR3 region is CASTDRVVSGNTIYF. The CDR3 bases are TGTGCCAGTACCGACAGGGTCGTATCTGGAAACACCATATATTTT. The chain carries TRBV19 and TRBJ1-3; 7 bases are a match to TRBD1. The CDR3 covers 15 residues. Looked up from germline, CDR1 is LNHDA and CDR2 is SQIVND (reference sequence). The junction had 7 bases not matched to a gene; V was cut back by 7 bases and J by 1 base.

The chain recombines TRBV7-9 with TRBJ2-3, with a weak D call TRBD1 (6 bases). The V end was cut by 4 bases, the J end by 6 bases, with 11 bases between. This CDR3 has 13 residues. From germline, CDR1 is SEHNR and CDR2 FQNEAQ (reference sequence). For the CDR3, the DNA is TGTGCCAGCAGCTCCAGGGGAATGGATACGCAGTATTTT. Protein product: CASSSRGMDTQYF. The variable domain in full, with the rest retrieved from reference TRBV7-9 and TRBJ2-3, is DTGVSQNPRHKITKRGQNVTFRCDPISEHNRLYWYRQTLGQGPEFLTYFQNEAQLEKSRLLSDRFSAERPKGSFSTLEIQRTEQGDSAMYLCASSSRGMDTQYFGPGTRLTVL.

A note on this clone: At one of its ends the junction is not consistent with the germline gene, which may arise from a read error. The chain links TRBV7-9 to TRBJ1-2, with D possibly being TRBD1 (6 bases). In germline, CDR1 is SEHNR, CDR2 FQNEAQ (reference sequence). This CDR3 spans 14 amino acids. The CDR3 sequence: CSSSPQGQPYGYTF. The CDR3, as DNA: TGTTCCAGCAGCCCCCAGGGGCAGCCTTATGGCTACACCTTC.

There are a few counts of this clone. DNA for the CDR3: TGTGCCGGAGCTGCTGGGGGGGGAAACATTCAGTACTTC. This translates into CAGAAGGGNIQYF. The chain combines TRBV6-1 with TRBJ2-4; 7 bases are a match to TRBD2. Germline V gene lookup returns CDR1 MNHNS and CDR2 SASEGT. The V gene end was trimmed by 11 bases and the J gene end by 6 bases; junction bases not matched to a gene: 10. The CDR3 length is 13 residues.

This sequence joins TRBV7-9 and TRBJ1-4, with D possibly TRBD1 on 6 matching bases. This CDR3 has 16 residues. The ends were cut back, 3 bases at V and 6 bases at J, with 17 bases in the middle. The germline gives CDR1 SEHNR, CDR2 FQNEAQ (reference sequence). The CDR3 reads CASSFVGQPKDEKLFF. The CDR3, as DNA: TGTGCCAGCAGCTTTGTCGGACAGCCGAAGGATGAAAAACTGTTTTTT.

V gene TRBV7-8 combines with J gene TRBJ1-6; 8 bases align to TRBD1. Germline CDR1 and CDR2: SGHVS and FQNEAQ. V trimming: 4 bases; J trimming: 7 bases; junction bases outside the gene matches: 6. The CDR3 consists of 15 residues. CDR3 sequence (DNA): TGTGCCAGCAGCTACCAGACAGGGGACAATTCACCCCTCCACTTT. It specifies CASSYQTGDNSPLHF.

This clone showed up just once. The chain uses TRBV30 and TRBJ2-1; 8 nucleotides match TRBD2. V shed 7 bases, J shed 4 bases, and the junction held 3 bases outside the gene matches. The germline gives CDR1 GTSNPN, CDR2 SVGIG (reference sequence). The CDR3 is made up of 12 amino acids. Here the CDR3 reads CASTSGYNEQFF. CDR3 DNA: TGTGCCTCCACTAGCGGATACAATGAGCAGTTCTTC.

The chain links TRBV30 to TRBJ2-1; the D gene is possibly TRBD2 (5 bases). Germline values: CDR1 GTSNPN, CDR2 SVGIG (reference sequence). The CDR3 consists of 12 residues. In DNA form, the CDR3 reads TGTTGTGTTCGAGGGCCTCGGAATGAGCAGTTCTTC. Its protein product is CCVRGPRNEQFF.

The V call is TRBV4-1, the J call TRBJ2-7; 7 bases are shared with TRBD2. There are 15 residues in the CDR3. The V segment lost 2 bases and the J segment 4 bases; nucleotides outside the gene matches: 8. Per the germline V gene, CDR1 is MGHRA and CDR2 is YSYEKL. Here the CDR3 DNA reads TGCGCCAGCAGCCAAAATCTAGCGGTAACTTACGAGCAGTACTTC. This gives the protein CASSQNLAVTYEQYF.

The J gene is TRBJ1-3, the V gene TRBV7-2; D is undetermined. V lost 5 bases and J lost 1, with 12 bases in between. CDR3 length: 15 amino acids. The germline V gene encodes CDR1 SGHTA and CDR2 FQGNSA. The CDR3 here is CASSPALKSGNTIYF. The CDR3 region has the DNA TGTGCCAGCAGCCCCGCTCTAAAATCTGGAAACACCATATATTTT.

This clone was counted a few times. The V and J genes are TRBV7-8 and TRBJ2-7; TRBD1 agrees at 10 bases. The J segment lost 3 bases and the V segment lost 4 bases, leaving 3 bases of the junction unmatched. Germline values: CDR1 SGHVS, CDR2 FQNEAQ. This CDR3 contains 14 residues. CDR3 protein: CASSWWDRGYEQYF. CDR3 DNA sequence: TGTGCCAGCAGCTGGTGGGACAGGGGCTACGAGCAGTACTTC.

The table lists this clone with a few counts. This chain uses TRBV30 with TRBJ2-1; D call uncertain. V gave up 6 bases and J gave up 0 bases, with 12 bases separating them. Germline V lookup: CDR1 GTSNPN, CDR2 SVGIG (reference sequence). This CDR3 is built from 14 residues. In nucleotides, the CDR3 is TGTGCCTGTGATCGCGGAAGCTCCTACAATGAGCAGTTCTTC. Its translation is CACDRGSSYNEQFF.

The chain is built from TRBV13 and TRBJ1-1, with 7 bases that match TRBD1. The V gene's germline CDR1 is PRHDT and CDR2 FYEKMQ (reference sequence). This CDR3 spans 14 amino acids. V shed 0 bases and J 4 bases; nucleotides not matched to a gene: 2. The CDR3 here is CASSLGSGGTEAFF. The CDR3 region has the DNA TGTGCCAGCAGCTTAGGGTCAGGGGGCACTGAAGCTTTCTTT.

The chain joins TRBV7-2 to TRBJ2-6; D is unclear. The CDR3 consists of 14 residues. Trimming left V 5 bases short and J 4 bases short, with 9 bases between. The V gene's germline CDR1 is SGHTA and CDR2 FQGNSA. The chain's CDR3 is CASSPSLGANVLTF. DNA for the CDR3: TGTGCCAGCAGCCCCTCCCTCGGGGCCAACGTCCTGACTTTC. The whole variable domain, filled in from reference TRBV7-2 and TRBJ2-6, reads GAGVSQSPSNKVTEKGKDVELRCDPISGHTALYWYRQSLGQGLEFLIYFQGNSAPDKSGLPSDRFSAERTGGSVSTLTIQRTQQEDSAVYLCASSPSLGANVLTFGAGSRLTVL.

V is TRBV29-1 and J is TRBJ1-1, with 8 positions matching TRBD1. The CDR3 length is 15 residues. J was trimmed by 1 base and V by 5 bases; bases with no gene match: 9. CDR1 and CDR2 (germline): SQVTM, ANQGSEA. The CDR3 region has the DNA TGCAGCGTTACTACGGCAGGGGGCGCGAACACTGAAGCTTTCTTT. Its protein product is CSVTTAGGANTEAFF.

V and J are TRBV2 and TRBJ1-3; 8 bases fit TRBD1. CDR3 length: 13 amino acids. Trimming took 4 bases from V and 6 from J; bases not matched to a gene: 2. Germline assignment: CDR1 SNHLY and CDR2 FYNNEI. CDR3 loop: CASSAGGANTIYF. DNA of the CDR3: TGTGCCAGCAGTGCAGGGGGCGCAAACACCATATATTTT.

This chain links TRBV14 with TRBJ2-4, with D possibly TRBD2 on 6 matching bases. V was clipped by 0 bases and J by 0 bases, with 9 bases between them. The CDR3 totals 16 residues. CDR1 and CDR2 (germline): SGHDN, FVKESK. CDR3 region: CASSQEEGLAKNIQYF. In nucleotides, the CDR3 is TGTGCCAGCAGCCAAGAGGAGGGACTAGCCAAAAACATTCAGTACTTC.

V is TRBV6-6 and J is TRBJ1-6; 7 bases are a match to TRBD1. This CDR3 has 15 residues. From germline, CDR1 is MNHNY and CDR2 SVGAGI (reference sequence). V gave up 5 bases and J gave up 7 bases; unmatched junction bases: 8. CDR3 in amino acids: CASSNRQGRNSPLHF. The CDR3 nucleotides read TGTGCCAGCAGTAATCGACAGGGAAGGAATTCACCCCTCCACTTT.

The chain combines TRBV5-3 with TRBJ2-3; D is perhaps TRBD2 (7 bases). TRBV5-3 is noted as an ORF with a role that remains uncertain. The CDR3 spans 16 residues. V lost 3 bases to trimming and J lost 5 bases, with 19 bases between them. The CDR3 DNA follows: TGTGCCAGAAGCTCTCAAGGGGGGGAAATTGGAGATACGCAGTATTTT. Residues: CARSSQGGEIGDTQYF.

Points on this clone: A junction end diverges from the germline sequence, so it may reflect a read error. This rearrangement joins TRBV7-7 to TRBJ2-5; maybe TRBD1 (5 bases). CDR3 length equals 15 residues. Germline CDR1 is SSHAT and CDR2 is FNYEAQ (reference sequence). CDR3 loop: CASSLLGVSQETQYF. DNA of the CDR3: TGTGCTAGCAGCCTCCTAGGGGTTTCCCAAGAGACCCAGTACTTC.